This T cell receptor (beta chain) came from a study of vaccination and CD4 T cells after COVID-19. Study information: Collection of post-COVID samples occurred a median roughly 92 days after diagnosis, spanning a range of 35 to 161. The interval from dose two to post-vaccine sampling had a median of about 66 days, and it ranged from 14 to 241.

The table lists this clonotype with a few counts. Its target is not known. Treatment meaning: roughly nine-day PBMC culture with coronavirus spike peptide pools or control peptides (ViraFEST assay). First, ViraFEST expanded antigen-specific T cells with peptide pools, and next it sequenced the TCRs. The Oncomine TCR Beta short-read assay sequenced DNA from cultured CD4+ T cells. MiXCR was run by TCRdb on the PCR reads, yielding one entry per CDR3 protein. This table has over 10,000 distinct CDR3 sequences, 60% to 75% appearing once. The CDR3 runs 12 residues. V lost 0 bases, J lost 6 bases, and 5 bases lay in between. Germline-derived CDR1 and CDR2 are MNHEY and SVGAGI.

The receptor was isolated from a human donor who had recovered from COVID-19. The chain carries TRBV6-5 and TRBJ1-1; D is uncertain. The sequencing input was CD4+ T cells from blood, cultured in vitro. CDR3 amino acids: CASSYSAAEAFF. In DNA form, the CDR3 reads TGTGCCAGCAGTTACTCTGCGGCTGAAGCTTTCTTT.